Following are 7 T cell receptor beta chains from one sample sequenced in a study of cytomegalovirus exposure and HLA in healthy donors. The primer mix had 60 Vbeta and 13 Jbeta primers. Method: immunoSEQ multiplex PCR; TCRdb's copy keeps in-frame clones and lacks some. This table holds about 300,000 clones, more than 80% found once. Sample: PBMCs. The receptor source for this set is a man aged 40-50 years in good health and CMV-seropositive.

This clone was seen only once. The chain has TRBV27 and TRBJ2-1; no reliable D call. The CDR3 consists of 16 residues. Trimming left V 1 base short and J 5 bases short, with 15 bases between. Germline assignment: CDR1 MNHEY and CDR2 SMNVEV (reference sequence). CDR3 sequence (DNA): TGTGCCAGCAGTTTATTTCCTACTATCTATAACAATGAGCAGTTCTTC. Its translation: CASSLFPTIYNNEQFF.

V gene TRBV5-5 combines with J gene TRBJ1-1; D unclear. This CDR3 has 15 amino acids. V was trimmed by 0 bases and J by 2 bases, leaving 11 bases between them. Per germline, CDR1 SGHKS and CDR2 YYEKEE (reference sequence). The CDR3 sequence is CASSLVHRGNTEAFF. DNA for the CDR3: TGTGCCAGCAGCTTGGTTCACCGGGGAAACACTGAAGCTTTCTTT.

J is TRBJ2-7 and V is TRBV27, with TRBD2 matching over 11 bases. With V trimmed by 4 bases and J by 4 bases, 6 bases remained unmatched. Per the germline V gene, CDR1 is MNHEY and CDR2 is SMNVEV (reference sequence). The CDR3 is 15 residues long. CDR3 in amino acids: CASSSPGTSGYEQYF. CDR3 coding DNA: TGTGCCAGCAGTTCCCCCGGGACTAGCGGTTACGAGCAGTACTTC.

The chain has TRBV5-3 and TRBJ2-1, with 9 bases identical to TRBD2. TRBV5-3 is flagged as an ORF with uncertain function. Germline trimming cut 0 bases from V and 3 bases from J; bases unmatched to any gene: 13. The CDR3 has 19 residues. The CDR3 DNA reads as TGTGCCAGAAGCTTGGGACGGCTAGCGGGGACAGAAAACTACAATGAGCAGTTCTTC. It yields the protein CARSLGRLAGTENYNEQFF.

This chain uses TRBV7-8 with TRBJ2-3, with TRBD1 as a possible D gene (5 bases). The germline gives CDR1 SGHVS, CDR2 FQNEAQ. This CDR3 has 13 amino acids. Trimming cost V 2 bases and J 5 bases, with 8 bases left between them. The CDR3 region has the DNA TGTGCCAGCAGCTTACTACAGGAAGATACGCAGTATTTT. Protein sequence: CASSLLQEDTQYF.

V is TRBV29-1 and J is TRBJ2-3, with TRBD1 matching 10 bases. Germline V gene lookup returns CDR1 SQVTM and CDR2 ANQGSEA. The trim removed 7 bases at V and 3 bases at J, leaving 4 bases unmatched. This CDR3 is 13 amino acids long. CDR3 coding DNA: TGCAGCGCCGGGACAGGGGCGACAGATACGCAGTATTTT. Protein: CSAGTGATDTQYF.

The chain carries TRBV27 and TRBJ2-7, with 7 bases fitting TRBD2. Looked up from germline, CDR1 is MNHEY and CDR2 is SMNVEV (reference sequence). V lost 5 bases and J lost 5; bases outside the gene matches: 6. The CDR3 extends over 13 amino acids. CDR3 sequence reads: CASSRWGGDEQYF. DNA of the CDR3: TGTGCCAGCAGTCGGTGGGGGGGAGACGAGCAGTACTTC.